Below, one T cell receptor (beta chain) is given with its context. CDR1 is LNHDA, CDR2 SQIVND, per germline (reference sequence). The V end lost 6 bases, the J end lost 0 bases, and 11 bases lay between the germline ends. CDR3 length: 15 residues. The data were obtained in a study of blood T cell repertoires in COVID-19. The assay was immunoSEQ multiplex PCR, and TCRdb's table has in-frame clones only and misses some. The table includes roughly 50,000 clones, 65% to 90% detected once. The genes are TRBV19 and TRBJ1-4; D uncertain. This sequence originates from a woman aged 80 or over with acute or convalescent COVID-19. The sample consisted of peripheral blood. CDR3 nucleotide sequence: TGTGCCAGTAGAGGACTGGCCGCAACTAATGAAAAACTGTTTTTT. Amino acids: CASRGLAATNEKLFF.